Only one count was recorded for the clone carrying this TCR beta chain. Enrolled during active infection, Seattle patients were then followed longitudinally. The data originate from a study of blood T cell repertoires in COVID-19. Study at large: Donors in the United States, Italy and Spain gave samples during acute or convalescent COVID-19. T cells, B-cell-depleted T cells, or PBMCs supplied cDNA or gDNA.

As handled by the study authors: Reference gene primer amplification in the assay estimated nucleated cell counts. Profiling relied on immunoSEQ multiplex PCR, and the TCRdb table lists in-frame clones only, not all of them. From that table come the V and J calls and clone size; the DNA was used to work out D and trimming. The table shows around 200,000 clones, with about 90% occurring only once. V lost 3 bases and J lost 1, with 22 bases in between. Germline CDR1 SGHDT, CDR2 YYEEEE. CDR3 length: 18 residues. This rearrangement joins TRBV5-6 to TRBJ2-5, with D unclear. The source material was peripheral blood. The clonotype was recovered from a woman in her sixties or seventies with COVID-19, enrolled during active disease. The CDR3 nucleotides read TGTGCCAGCAGCTATAAACTGAAGTACCCCACCACCCAAGAGACCCAGTACTTC. Translation: CASSYKLKYPTTQETQYF.